The 21 T cell receptor beta chains listed next were all sequenced from one sample in a study of vaccination and CD4 T cells after COVID-19. Antigen specificity for these receptors is unknown. The treatment: roughly 10-day PBMC culture with coronavirus spike peptide pools or control peptides (ViraFEST assay). Sequencing of cultured CD4+ T cell DNA used the Oncomine TCR Beta short-read assay. From the PCR reads, TCRdb called clonotypes with MiXCR, one entry per CDR3 protein. The sample includes some 14,000 distinct CDR3 sequences, 35% of them seen just once. Sequenced: CD4+ T cells from blood, cultured in vitro. The receptors originated from a human donor who had recovered from COVID-19.

By sample fraction, this clonotype is large. The rearrangement links TRBV24-1 to TRBJ2-2; 10 bases fit TRBD2. Germline CDR1 reads KGHDR; CDR2 reads SFDVKD. The CDR3 covers 16 residues. V dropped 0 bases and J dropped 3; count of bases not matched to a gene: 0. The DNA for the CDR3 is TGTGCCACCAGTGATTTGAGCGGGAGGGACACCGGGGAGCTGTTTTTT. This gives the protein CATSDLSGRDTGELFF.

This clonotype appeared a few times. The gene calls are TRBV20-1 and TRBJ1-2, with a tentative D call TRBD1 (5 bases). Germline V gene lookup returns CDR1 DFQATT and CDR2 SNEGSKA (reference sequence). This CDR3 contains 14 residues. The V gene lost 0 bases and the J gene lost 9 bases, with 17 bases spanning the gap. CDR3 bases: TGCAGTGCTAGAGAGAATACAGGTGGTATGAGCTACACCTTC. This encodes CSARENTGGMSYTF.

This clonotype was seen a handful of times. J is TRBJ2-1 and V is TRBV10-3; 9 nucleotides align to TRBD2. The CDR3 loop spans 13 amino acids. Germline trimming cut 10 bases from V and 6 bases from J; bases unmatched to any gene: 7. Germline V gene sequence: CDR1 ENHRY, CDR2 SYGVKD. This chain's CDR3 is CATFGTSSNEQFF. CDR3 nucleotides: TGTGCCACCTTCGGGACTAGCAGCAATGAGCAGTTCTTC.

The chain recombines TRBV30 with TRBJ2-3, with D maybe TRBD2 (7 bases). The CDR3 runs to 15 residues. The germline CDR1 and CDR2 sequences are GTSNPN and SVGIG (reference sequence). Trimming left V 3 bases short and J 5 bases short, with 18 bases between. The CDR3 nucleotides read TGTGCCTGGAGATCCTTTGGGAGGGGACAAGATACGCAGTATTTT. It specifies CAWRSFGRGQDTQYF.

The gene calls are TRBV6-2 or TRBV6-3 and TRBJ2-7; D is uncertain. The CDR3 contains 14 residues. V lost 2 bases to trimming and J lost 2 bases, with 10 bases between them. Germline V gene data show CDR1 as MNHEY and CDR2 as SVGEGT. The CDR3: CASSYPGLAYEQYF. Written as DNA, the CDR3 is TGTGCCAGCAGTTACCCCGGGCTAGCCTACGAGCAGTACTTC.

This chain links TRBV7-6 with TRBJ2-1; D uncertain. This CDR3 region has 15 residues. CDR1 SGHVS and CDR2 FNYEAQ come from the germline V gene. Trimming took off 2 bases at V and 6 bases at J, with 14 bases between the two ends. The DNA of the CDR3 is TGTGCCAGCAGCTTAAGGGTATCGATGGGCAATGAGCAGTTCTTC. Translating gives CASSLRVSMGNEQFF.

This clonotype was seen a few times. The chain has TRBV20-1 and TRBJ2-7; tentatively, D is TRBD2 (6 bases). The CDR3 spans 12 residues. The germline V gene has CDR1 DFQATT and CDR2 SNEGSKA (reference sequence). Deletions cut 3 bases from V and 4 bases from J, with 10 bases between. CDR3: CSARDYLYEQYF. The CDR3 DNA follows: TGCAGTGCTAGGGACTACCTTTACGAGCAGTACTTC.

The V and J genes are TRBV7-9 and TRBJ1-1; D gene uncertain. The CDR3 totals 15 residues. V lost 2 bases, J lost 7 bases, and 17 bases lay in between. In germline, CDR1 is SEHNR, CDR2 FQNEAQ (reference sequence). DNA for the CDR3: TGTGCCAGCAGCTTAACCCTCAGCGTCCGGGGTGAAGCTTTCTTT. Its protein product is CASSLTLSVRGEAFF.

This clonotype was observed a handful of times. The CDR3 protein is CASSLQGIGPQHF. CDR3 sequence (DNA): TGTGCCAGCAGCTTACAGGGGATCGGGCCCCAGCATTTT. This rearrangement joins TRBV7-9 to TRBJ1-5, with D perhaps matching TRBD1 (6 bases). V lost 2 bases and J lost 9, with 11 bases in between. CDR1 and CDR2 from the germline V gene are SEHNR and FQNEAQ (reference sequence). The CDR3 totals 13 residues.

The rearrangement joins TRBV6-1 to TRBJ1-5; D is ambiguous. The V end was cut by 3 bases, the J end by 4 bases, with 7 bases between. CDR3 size: 13 residues. CDR1 and CDR2 from the germline V gene are MNHNS and SASEGT. The DNA for the CDR3 is TGTGCCAGCAGTGATCTCGGGAATCAGCCCCAGCATTTT. This gives the protein CASSDLGNQPQHF.

Only a few counts were recorded for this clonotype. CDR3 in DNA: TGTGCCAGCAGATCTCTGGGGGGAGTGAACACCGGGGAGCTGTTTTTT. This encodes CASRSLGGVNTGELFF. The chain has TRBV6-2 or TRBV6-3 and TRBJ2-2; D might be TRBD2 (6 bases). The CDR3 is 16 amino acids. Germline CDR1 and CDR2: MNHEY and SVGEGT. V was trimmed by 6 bases and J by 1 base, leaving 15 bases between them.

This clonotype has more than one count but fewer than ten. The chain couples TRBV6-4 to TRBJ2-2; no clear D gene. Trimming pared 0 bases from V and 4 bases from J, leaving 3 bases between. The CDR3 covers 13 residues. The germline V gene encodes CDR1 MRHNA and CDR2 SNTAGT. The DNA for the CDR3 is TGTGCCAGCAGTGACTCGGGCACCGGGGAGCTGTTTTTT. Its protein is CASSDSGTGELFF.

This sequence joins TRBV20-1 and TRBJ2-7; no reliable D call. V was clipped by 1 base and J by 1 base, with 8 bases between them. Per germline, CDR1 DFQATT and CDR2 SNEGSKA (reference sequence). The CDR3 has 13 residues. The CDR3 coding sequence is TGCAGTGCTAGAGCATCTGGATCCTACGAGCAGTACTTC. Translation: CSARASGSYEQYF.

This clonotype was counted a few times. V usage is TRBV27 and J usage is TRBJ2-7; 7 bases are shared with TRBD1. This CDR3 region has 16 residues. Germline loops: CDR1 MNHEY, CDR2 SMNVEV (reference sequence). V trimming: 6 bases; J trimming: 3 bases; junction bases outside the gene matches: 14. CDR3 protein: CASRLWGTGDSYEQYF. The CDR3 nucleotides are TGTGCCAGCAGACTTTGGGGAACAGGGGATAGCTACGAGCAGTACTTC.

The chain uses TRBV20-1 and TRBJ2-2; either TRBD1 or TRBD2 may supply D (5 bases each). This CDR3 spans 14 amino acids. V gave up 6 bases and J gave up 0 bases, with 11 bases separating them. CDR1 DFQATT and CDR2 SNEGSKA come from the germline V gene (reference sequence). The CDR3 DNA is TGCAGTGCAGGGGACCCCACGAACACCGGGGAGCTGTTTTTT. It translates to CSAGDPTNTGELFF.

The rearrangement uses TRBV7-2 and TRBJ2-1; TRBD2 matches at 7 bases. The V gene end was trimmed by 4 bases and the J gene end by 5 bases; junction bases not matched to a gene: 14. Germline CDR1 is SGHTA and CDR2 is FQGNSA. The CDR3 is 17 amino acids. This CDR3 reads CASSSRAGARLDNEQFF. As DNA, the CDR3 is TGTGCCAGCAGCTCAAGGGCGGGAGCAAGATTGGACAATGAGCAGTTCTTC.

V and J are TRBV5-5 and TRBJ2-5; D is perhaps TRBD2 (5 bases). Trimming shortened V by 4 bases and J by 0 bases, and 10 bases separated the two germline ends. The CDR3 is made up of 14 amino acids. The germline V gene encodes CDR1 SGHKS and CDR2 YYEKEE (reference sequence). For the CDR3, the DNA is TGTGCCAGCAGCAAACGGAGGTACCAAGAGACCCAGTACTTC. Translation: CASSKRRYQETQYF.

This clonotype has more than one count but fewer than ten. The chain has TRBV11-2 and TRBJ2-1, with D perhaps TRBD1 (6 bases). Trimming cost V 1 base and J 7 bases, with 11 bases left between them. Germline V gene sequence: CDR1 SGHAT, CDR2 FQNNGV. The CDR3 consists of 14 residues. The CDR3 protein is CASSLVRTANEQFF. The CDR3 DNA reads as TGTGCCAGCAGCTTAGTTAGGACAGCTAATGAGCAGTTCTTC.

The table lists this clonotype with a few counts. V is TRBV14 and J is TRBJ2-2, with D unresolved. Germline CDR1 and CDR2: SGHDN and FVKESK. CDR3 length equals 13 residues. V was clipped by 1 base and J by 5 bases, with 5 bases between them. In DNA, the CDR3 is TGTGCCAGCAGCCAAGCTCAGACCGGGGAGCTGTTTTTT. This gives the protein CASSQAQTGELFF.

This clonotype has just a few counts. The rearrangement joins TRBV7-9 to TRBJ2-7; weak D call: TRBD2 (5 bases). The CDR3 spans 13 residues. CDR1 is SEHNR, CDR2 FQNEAQ, per germline (reference sequence). The CDR3 coding sequence is TGTGCAATAAACCCCCGCCGGGGCTACGAGCAGTACTTC. It translates to CAINPRRGYEQYF.

V is TRBV19 and J is TRBJ1-1; possibly TRBD1 for D (5 bases). Germline V gene sequence: CDR1 LNHDA, CDR2 SQIVND (reference sequence). This CDR3 has 14 residues. Trimming removed 9 bases from V and 1 base from J, with 15 bases in between. The DNA for the CDR3 is TGTGCCAGCGTAAAAGGGGTACCGAACACTGAAGCTTTCTTT. As protein: CASVKGVPNTEAFF.